This TCR beta chain was found in a study of a mutant IDH1 vaccine in newly diagnosed glioma. The overall study: In weeks 1, 3, 5, 7, 11, 15, 19 and 23, patients were immunized, eight times in all. Vaccines were begun 4-6 weeks after radiotherapy alone, or with temozolomide cycles.

Sample time point: week 23, last vaccination. Mutant IDH1 20-mer peptide, at 300 ug, made up each vaccine dose, with topical imiquimod. Tumors from donors were new WHO grade 3 or 4 IDH1-mutant astrocytomas with ATRX loss. The table came from immunoSEQ multiplex PCR; TCRdb's copy has only in-frame clones and leaves some out. The data show around 55,000 clones, 75% to 90% seen once. The ends were cut back, 5 bases at V and 3 bases at J, with 8 bases in the middle. The CDR3 runs to 13 residues. CDR1 and CDR2 from the germline V gene are KGHSH and LQKENI. Comments on this clone: What it recognizes is unknown.

Points from the study as a whole: Pseudoprogression apparently lacked any relation to changes in top peripheral T cell clonotypes.

The chain carries TRBV18 and TRBJ1-5, with D perhaps matching TRBD1 (5 bases). The sequence derives from a man aged 40-49 years with glioma. Specimen: PBMCs, collected from a glioma patient whose treatment included an IDH1 peptide vaccine. CDR3 DNA sequence: TGTGCCAGCTCATGGGGCCTCAATCAGCCCCAGCATTTT. Its translation is CASSWGLNQPQHF.